One and the same sample provided the 4 T cell receptor beta chains below, sequenced in a study of T cell changes during pregnancy in multiple sclerosis. Profiling relied on immunoSEQ multiplex PCR, and the TCRdb table lists in-frame clones only, not all of them. This sample has about 11,000 clones, with 85% to 95% found just once. The starting material was CD4+ T cells from peripheral blood mononuclear cells, obtained before pregnancy. The receptor source for this set is a female donor with multiple sclerosis, enrolled in a pregnancy study.

The chain couples TRBV29-1 to TRBJ2-3; TRBD2 matches at 11 bases. Germline lookup yields CDR1 SQVTM and CDR2 ANQGSEA. This CDR3 region has 18 residues. V lost 6 bases and J lost 3; bases outside the gene matches: 17. In DNA form, the CDR3 reads TGCAGCGTCGATTCACGTACTCTAGCGGGGGGTAGAACAGATACGCAGTATTTT. Protein: CSVDSRTLAGGRTDTQYF.

The chain carries TRBV2 and TRBJ1-2; 8 positions match TRBD1. From germline, CDR1 is SNHLY and CDR2 FYNNEI. V was clipped by 6 bases and J by 6 bases; unmatched bases: 9. This CDR3 contains 14 residues. Written as DNA, the CDR3 is TGTGCCAGCAGGGACAGGGACTGGGTAAATGGCTACACCTTC. It encodes CASRDRDWVNGYTF.

The chain is built from TRBV10-3 and TRBJ2-5; TRBD2 matches at 9 bases. This CDR3 has 12 residues. From germline, CDR1 is ENHRY and CDR2 SYGVKD. The CDR3 DNA sequence: TGTGCGGTTGCGGGGGGGCAAGAGACCCAGTACTTC. Amino acids: CAVAGGQETQYF.

This rearrangement joins TRBV5-4 to TRBJ2-7; TRBD1 matches 7 bases. CDR3 length equals 16 residues. V was clipped by 0 bases and J by 4 bases; unmatched bases: 10. Germline values: CDR1 SGHNT, CDR2 YYREEE (reference sequence). The CDR3 sequence is CASSLGGVRGQYEQYF. The CDR3 bases are TGTGCCAGCAGCTTGGGAGGGGTGAGGGGGCAATACGAGCAGTACTTC.